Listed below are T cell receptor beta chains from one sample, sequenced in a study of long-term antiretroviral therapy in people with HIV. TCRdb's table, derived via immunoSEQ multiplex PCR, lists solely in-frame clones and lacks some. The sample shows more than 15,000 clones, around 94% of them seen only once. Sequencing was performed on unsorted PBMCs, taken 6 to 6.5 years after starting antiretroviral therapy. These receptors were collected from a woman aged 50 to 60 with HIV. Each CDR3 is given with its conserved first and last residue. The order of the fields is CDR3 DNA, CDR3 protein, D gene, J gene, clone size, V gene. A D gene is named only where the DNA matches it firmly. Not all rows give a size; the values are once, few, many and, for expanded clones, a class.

TGTGCCAGCAGTCTTTTGGGAGGAACAAAAGAGACCCAGTACTTC	CASSLLGGTKETQYF	-	TRBJ2-5	-	TRBV27
TGTGCCAGCAGCTTGGTTGTCTCCGGGACTAGCGTCACAGATACGCAGTATTTT	CASSLVVSGTSVTDTQYF	TRBD2	TRBJ2-3	-	TRBV5-6
TGTGCCAGCAGTGGACAGCCCAATCAGCCCCAGCATTTT	CASSGQPNQPQHF	-	TRBJ1-5	-	TRBV2
-	CASTPGVGDGNTEAFF	-	TRBJ1-1	-	TRBV21-1
TGTGCCAGCAGCTTAACATCAGGGCTGACTGAAGCTTTCTTT	CASSLTSGLTEAFF	-	TRBJ1-1	-	TRBV7-3
TGTGCCAGCAGTTACGTACAGGGGCTGAATCAGCCCCAGCATTTT	CASSYVQGLNQPQHF	TRBD1	TRBJ1-5	-	TRBV6-6
TGCGCCAGCAGCCAAGATCCCGGGCTTACCAGGGGAGGCACAGATACGCAGTATTTT	CASSQDPGLTRGGTDTQYF	-	TRBJ2-3	-	TRBV4-1
TGTGCCAGCAGTGACTCGACAGTTCAAGAGACCCAGTACTTC	CASSDSTVQETQYF	-	TRBJ2-5	-	TRBV2
TGTGCCAGCAGCTGGGAGGGGGCGCAGGCCGGGGAGCTGTTTTTT	CASSWEGAQAGELFF	-	TRBJ2-2	-	TRBV5-5
TGTGCCAGCAGTCAGACAGGGGGTGGGATGGGGCAGCCCCAGCATTTT	CASSQTGGGMGQPQHF	TRBD1	TRBJ1-5	-	TRBV7-9
TGTGCCAGCAGTGAAGTAGGGAGCGGGAGGGCGGATACGCAGTATTTT	CASSEVGSGRADTQYF	TRBD2	TRBJ2-3	-	TRBV2
TGTGCCAGCAGCGTAAAATACGGGGTCGGGACACTAACGGCCGGGGAGCTGTTTTTT	CASSVKYGVGTLTAGELFF	-	TRBJ2-2	-	TRBV9
TGTGCCAGCAGCTCTGGGACTAGTTACGAGCAGTACTTC	CASSSGTSYEQYF	TRBD2	TRBJ2-7	-	TRBV11-2
TGCGCCAGCAGCCCGGGCAGCAATCAAGATACGCAGTATTTT	CASSPGSNQDTQYF	-	TRBJ2-3	-	TRBV5-1
TGTGCCAGTGGAGCGGGAGTCACAGATACGCAGTATTTT	CASGAGVTDTQYF	TRBD2	TRBJ2-3	-	TRBV25-1
TGTGCCAGCAGCGCCACCTCCGGGAGTGCCCAGAGGAATGAGCAGTTCTTC	CASSATSGSAQRNEQFF	-	TRBJ2-1	-	TRBV9
TGTGCCAGTGCCAGGGGCCAAAACATTCAGTACTTC	CASARGQNIQYF	-	TRBJ2-4	-	TRBV2
TGTGCCACCAGCAGAGGACAGGATCTCACTGAAGCTTTCTTT	CATSRGQDLTEAFF	-	TRBJ1-1	-	TRBV15
TGTGCCACCCAAGGGCTGAACACTGAAGCTTTCTTT	CATQGLNTEAFF	-	TRBJ1-1	-	TRBV2
TGTGCCAGCAGCGAATCCGGGACGGAGGGCACAGATACGCAGTATTTT	CASSESGTEGTDTQYF	-	TRBJ2-3	once	TRBV5-6
TGTGCCAGCAGTGCCCCCGGGGTACACTACGAGCAGTACTTC	CASSAPGVHYEQYF	-	TRBJ2-7	once	TRBV27
TGTGCCAGCAGTTCGGGGCAGAGAAGTGAAGCTTTCTTT	CASSSGQRSEAFF	-	TRBJ1-1	-	TRBV28
TGTGCCAGCAGCTTGAGGTGGGACAGCGGATTTAATGAAAAACTGTTTTTT	CASSLRWDSGFNEKLFF	TRBD1	TRBJ1-4	-	TRBV5-5
TGCGCCAGCAGCGGGGGGACTAGCGGGAGCACAGATACGCAGTATTTT	CASSGGTSGSTDTQYF	TRBD2	TRBJ2-3	-	TRBV5-1
TGTGCCAGCAGCTTGGCCGTTTCCGAGCAGTACTTC	CASSLAVSEQYF	-	TRBJ2-7	once	TRBV5-8
TGTGCCAGCAGTAGGGGTTTACAGGGACACACTGAAGCTTTCTTT	CASSRGLQGHTEAFF	-	TRBJ1-1	-	TRBV27
TGCGCCAGCAGCCAAGCCGGGACTAGGTATAATGAGCAGTTCTTC	CASSQAGTRYNEQFF	TRBD2	TRBJ2-1	-	TRBV4-1
TGCGCCAGCAGCCAAGATAATGCGGGTGTGAATGAAAAACTGTTTTTT	CASSQDNAGVNEKLFF	-	TRBJ1-4	-	TRBV4-3
TGTGCCAGCAGCTTGGAAGGCGGGTACCCCTACAATGAGCAGTTCTTC	CASSLEGGYPYNEQFF	-	TRBJ2-1	-	TRBV5-4
TGTGCCAGTAGTATTTTGACTAGCGGAAATGAGCAGTTCTTC	CASSILTSGNEQFF	TRBD2	TRBJ2-1	-	TRBV19
TGCGCCAGCAGCTTGGGCCTTTACTCTGGAAACACCATATATTTT	CASSLGLYSGNTIYF	-	TRBJ1-3	-	TRBV5-1
TGTGCCAGCTCACCACCTTCAACAGACGGGGAGCAGTACTTC	CASSPPSTDGEQYF	-	TRBJ2-7	-	TRBV18
TGTGCCAGCTTTGGGGGGGGCGCTGGGGAGACCCAGTACTTC	CASFGGGAGETQYF	-	TRBJ2-5	-	TRBV6-5
TGTGCCAGCAGTCCTTCCGGGACAGGCGGGGACGAGCAGTACTTC	CASSPSGTGGDEQYF	TRBD1	TRBJ2-7	-	TRBV6-5
TGTGCCAGTAATCACGGGCGGGCCACCTACGAGCAGTACTTC	CASNHGRATYEQYF	-	TRBJ2-7	-	TRBV10-3
TGCGCCAGCAGCTTCAGTGCAACTAATGAAAAACTGTTTTTT	CASSFSATNEKLFF	-	TRBJ1-4	-	TRBV5-1
TGTGCCACGGACATTTTACGCACTGAAGCTTTCTTT	CATDILRTEAFF	-	TRBJ1-1	-	TRBV6-1
TGTGCCAGCTCACCTTGGGTCGACTTCACTGAAGCTTTCTTT	CASSPWVDFTEAFF	-	TRBJ1-1	-	TRBV18
TGTGCCAGCAGCTCTAGGGCCTTGTACGAGCAGTACTTC	CASSSRALYEQYF	-	TRBJ2-7	-	TRBV7-8
TGTGCCACAACATACGGGGGCGGCTCTGGAAACACCATATATTTT	CATTYGGGSGNTIYF	-	TRBJ1-3	-	TRBV7-8